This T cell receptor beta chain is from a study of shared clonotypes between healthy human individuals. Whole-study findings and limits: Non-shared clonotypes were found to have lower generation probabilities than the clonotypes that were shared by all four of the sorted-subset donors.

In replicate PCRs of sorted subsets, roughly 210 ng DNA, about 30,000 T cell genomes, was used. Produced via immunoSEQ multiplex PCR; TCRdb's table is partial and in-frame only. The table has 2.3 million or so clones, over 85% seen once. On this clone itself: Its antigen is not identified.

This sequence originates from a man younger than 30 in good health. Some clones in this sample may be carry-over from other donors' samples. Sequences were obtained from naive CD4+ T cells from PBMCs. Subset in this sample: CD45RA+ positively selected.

CDR3 in DNA: TGTGCCAGCAGCCGAACTAGCGGCCAAGAGACCCAGTACTTC. Encoded protein: CASSRTSGQETQYF. The chain carries TRBV28 and TRBJ2-5; 8 bases are a match to TRBD2. With 6 bases clipped from V and 1 base from J, the junction kept 4 bases outside the gene matches. The germline CDR1 and CDR2 sequences are MDHEN and SYDVKM. The CDR3 sequence is 14 residues long. The whole variable domain, filled in from reference TRBV28 and TRBJ2-5, reads DVKVTQSSRYLVKRTGEKVFLECVQDMDHENMFWYRQDPGLGLRLIYFSYDVKMKEKGDIPEGYSVSREKKERFSLILESASTNQTSMYLCASSRTSGQETQYFGPGTRLLVL.